The rows below give T cell receptor beta chains drawn from one sample of a study of identical twins. TCRdb re-analysed the 5' RACE reads in MiXCR, keeping a single row per CDR3 protein. The sample has around 370,000 distinct CDR3 sequences, approximately 10% seen once. What was sequenced was naive T cells sorted from blood. The source is a woman aged 45-65 years in good health. Both conserved end residues are part of each CDR3. Fields, in order: clone size, J gene, V gene, D gene, CDR3 protein, CDR3 DNA. D genes are given only for firm matches. Where a row states a size, it is once, few, many or the class of an expanded clone; other rows omit it.

clone_size: NA; j_call: TRBJ2-3; v_call: TRBV7-9; d_call: NA; cdr3_aa: CASSGIGPGTDTQYF; cdr3_nt: TGTGCCAGCAGCGGAATTGGACCCGGCACAGATACGCAGTATTTT
clone_size: many; j_call: TRBJ1-1; v_call: TRBV7-9; d_call: NA; cdr3_aa: CASSLDWRRKNTEAFF; cdr3_nt: TGTGCCAGCAGCTTAGATTGGCGGCGGAAGAACACTGAAGCTTTCTTT
clone_size: NA; j_call: TRBJ1-4; v_call: TRBV5-1; d_call: NA; cdr3_aa: CASSAGQRNEKLFF; cdr3_nt: TGCGCCAGCAGCGCCGGACAGCGTAATGAAAAACTGTTTTTT
clone_size: few; j_call: TRBJ2-3; v_call: TRBV14; d_call: TRBD2; cdr3_aa: CASSQPPWAGGDTQYF; cdr3_nt: TGTGCCAGCAGCCAACCCCCCTGGGCGGGAGGAGATACGCAGTATTTT
clone_size: many; j_call: TRBJ1-1; v_call: TRBV5-1; d_call: NA; cdr3_aa: CASSLRVDYEAFF; cdr3_nt: TGCGCCAGCAGCCTCCGGGTAGACTATGAAGCTTTCTTT
clone_size: many; j_call: TRBJ2-5; v_call: TRBV6-6; d_call: TRBD2; cdr3_aa: CASTVAGVTETQYF; cdr3_nt: TGTGCCAGCACCGTGGCGGGAGTAACCGAGACCCAGTACTTC
clone_size: few; j_call: TRBJ1-2; v_call: TRBV5-1; d_call: TRBD1; cdr3_aa: CASRTGTGSGYTF; cdr3_nt: TGCGCCAGCAGAACCGGGACAGGGAGTGGCTACACCTTC
clone_size: few; j_call: TRBJ2-1; v_call: TRBV3-1; d_call: NA; cdr3_aa: CASRKKLDNEQFF; cdr3_nt: TGTGCCAGCAGAAAAAAATTGGACAATGAGCAGTTCTTC
clone_size: NA; j_call: TRBJ2-5; v_call: TRBV12-3/TRBV12-4; d_call: NA; cdr3_aa: CASRLGSREWGETQYF; cdr3_nt: TGTGCCAGCAGGTTAGGTTCCCGGGAGTGGGGAGAGACCCAGTACTTC
clone_size: many; j_call: TRBJ1-6; v_call: TRBV11-2; d_call: NA; cdr3_aa: CASSLELPGPNSPLHF; cdr3_nt: TGTGCCAGCAGCTTAGAGCTCCCGGGCCCGAATTCACCCCTCCACTTT
clone_size: few; j_call: TRBJ2-3; v_call: TRBV12-3/TRBV12-4; d_call: TRBD2; cdr3_aa: CASSPTSGRAGTDTQYF; cdr3_nt: TGTGCCAGCAGCCCCACTAGCGGGAGGGCCGGGACAGATACGCAGTATTTT
clone_size: NA; j_call: TRBJ2-3; v_call: TRBV7-3; d_call: NA; cdr3_aa: CASSLGGRKDTQYF; cdr3_nt: TGTGCCAGCAGCTTGGGGGGCAGGAAGGATACGCAGTATTTT
clone_size: NA; j_call: TRBJ2-7; v_call: TRBV20-1; d_call: TRBD2; cdr3_aa: CSARGLAGNYEQYF; cdr3_nt: TGCAGTGCTAGAGGGCTAGCGGGAAACTACGAGCAGTACTTC
clone_size: many; j_call: TRBJ2-6; v_call: TRBV29-1; d_call: TRBD1; cdr3_aa: CSVAGTGGSGANVLTF; cdr3_nt: TGCAGCGTTGCCGGGACAGGGGGCTCTGGGGCCAACGTCCTGACTTTC
clone_size: NA; j_call: TRBJ1-5; v_call: TRBV11-2; d_call: TRBD1; cdr3_aa: CASSSDRGDQPQHF; cdr3_nt: TGTGCCAGCAGCTCGGACAGGGGGGATCAGCCCCAGCATTTT
clone_size: many; j_call: TRBJ2-2; v_call: TRBV5-5; d_call: NA; cdr3_aa: CASRPEENTGELFF; cdr3_nt: TGTGCCAGCAGACCCGAAGAGAACACCGGGGAGCTGTTTTTT
clone_size: few; j_call: TRBJ2-3; v_call: TRBV3-1; d_call: NA; cdr3_aa: CASSQRGADTQYF; cdr3_nt: TGTGCCAGCAGCCAACGCGGGGCAGATACGCAGTATTTT
clone_size: NA; j_call: TRBJ2-1; v_call: TRBV5-1; d_call: TRBD1; cdr3_aa: CASSPRTGRGVF; cdr3_nt: TGCGCCAGCAGCCCCAGGACAGGGAGAGGGGTCTTC
clone_size: many; j_call: TRBJ1-2; v_call: TRBV11-2; d_call: TRBD1; cdr3_aa: CASSVTTGGNYGYTF; cdr3_nt: TGTGCCAGCAGCGTTACGACAGGGGGGAACTATGGCTACACCTTC
clone_size: NA; j_call: TRBJ2-7; v_call: TRBV10-2; d_call: TRBD2; cdr3_aa: CASGREYYEQYF; cdr3_nt: TGCGCCAGCGGGAGGGAGTACTACGAGCAGTACTTC
clone_size: few; j_call: TRBJ2-5; v_call: TRBV5-1; d_call: NA; cdr3_aa: CASSLVGATGTSQETQYF; cdr3_nt: TGCGCCAGCAGCTTGGTGGGTGCTACCGGGACTTCGCAAGAGACCCAGTACTTC
clone_size: NA; j_call: TRBJ2-6; v_call: TRBV7-6; d_call: NA; cdr3_aa: CASSLDSSSGANVLTF; cdr3_nt: TGTGCCAGCAGCTTAGACTCCTCTTCTGGGGCCAACGTCCTGACTTTC
clone_size: NA; j_call: TRBJ2-1; v_call: TRBV4-1; d_call: NA; cdr3_aa: CASSQGGIALYEQFF; cdr3_nt: TGCGCCAGCAGCCAAGGCGGGATTGCGTTGTATGAGCAGTTCTTC
clone_size: many; j_call: TRBJ2-7; v_call: TRBV4-1; d_call: TRBD2; cdr3_aa: CASSPSGGDSYEQYF; cdr3_nt: TGCGCCAGCAGCCCCTCGGGGGGAGACTCCTACGAGCAGTACTTC
clone_size: NA; j_call: TRBJ2-5; v_call: TRBV20-1; d_call: TRBD2; cdr3_aa: CSARDPSGSQETQYF; cdr3_nt: TGCAGTGCTAGAGACCCTAGCGGGAGCCAAGAGACCCAGTACTTC
clone_size: few; j_call: TRBJ2-5; v_call: TRBV5-1; d_call: TRBD2; cdr3_aa: CASSLTGRATSGVQETQYF; cdr3_nt: TGCGCCAGCAGCTTGACCGGTCGCGCGACTAGCGGAGTCCAAGAGACCCAGTACTTC
clone_size: NA; j_call: TRBJ2-5; v_call: TRBV7-9; d_call: TRBD2; cdr3_aa: CASSGLAGKTQYF; cdr3_nt: TGTGCCAGCAGCGGACTAGCGGGAAAGACCCAGTACTTC
clone_size: many; j_call: TRBJ1-5; v_call: TRBV20-1; d_call: NA; cdr3_aa: CSARSDNSNQPQHF; cdr3_nt: TGCAGTGCTAGGTCCGATAATAGCAATCAGCCCCAGCATTTT
clone_size: few; j_call: TRBJ2-3; v_call: TRBV9; d_call: TRBD2; cdr3_aa: CASSVGGRAQDTQYF; cdr3_nt: TGTGCCAGCAGCGTAGGAGGGAGGGCCCAAGATACGCAGTATTTT
clone_size: many; j_call: TRBJ2-7; v_call: TRBV5-1; d_call: NA; cdr3_aa: CASSNRLSYEQYF; cdr3_nt: TGCGCCAGCAGCAACCGGTTGTCCTACGAGCAGTACTTC
clone_size: few; j_call: TRBJ2-5; v_call: TRBV9; d_call: NA; cdr3_aa: CASSVGASDETQYF; cdr3_nt: TGTGCCAGCAGCGTAGGGGCTAGCGATGAGACCCAGTACTTC
clone_size: NA; j_call: TRBJ1-2; v_call: TRBV10-3; d_call: NA; cdr3_aa: CAIRFTETNYGYTF; cdr3_nt: TGTGCCATCAGGTTTACAGAGACCAACTATGGCTACACCTTC
clone_size: many; j_call: TRBJ2-5; v_call: TRBV14; d_call: NA; cdr3_aa: CASSQEKILSQETQYF; cdr3_nt: TGTGCCAGCAGCCAAGAGAAGATTTTAAGCCAAGAGACCCAGTACTTC
clone_size: few; j_call: TRBJ2-3; v_call: TRBV11-3; d_call: TRBD1; cdr3_aa: CASSSPLGQGSDTQYF; cdr3_nt: TGTGCCAGCAGCTCCCCTTTGGGACAGGGATCAGATACGCAGTATTTT
clone_size: many; j_call: TRBJ1-2; v_call: TRBV19; d_call: TRBD1; cdr3_aa: CASRPTGDGYGYTF; cdr3_nt: TGTGCCAGTAGGCCGACAGGGGACGGGTATGGCTACACCTTC
clone_size: NA; j_call: TRBJ2-2; v_call: TRBV6-5; d_call: NA; cdr3_aa: CASSQTGTSSGELFF; cdr3_nt: TGTGCCAGCAGTCAGACCGGGACTTCGTCCGGGGAGCTGTTTTTT
clone_size: NA; j_call: TRBJ2-7; v_call: TRBV29-1; d_call: NA; cdr3_aa: CSVVLRTRGQYF; cdr3_nt: TGCAGCGTTGTCCTGCGGACACGTGGGCAGTACTTC
clone_size: many; j_call: TRBJ2-3; v_call: TRBV5-1; d_call: NA; cdr3_aa: CASSLEATSTDTQYF; cdr3_nt: TGCGCCAGCAGCTTGGAGGCTACCAGCACAGATACGCAGTATTTT
clone_size: few; j_call: TRBJ2-1; v_call: TRBV28; d_call: NA; cdr3_aa: CASSSGGVGYNEQFF; cdr3_nt: TGTGCCAGCAGTTCTGGTGGGGTCGGGTACAATGAGCAGTTCTTC
clone_size: NA; j_call: TRBJ1-6; v_call: TRBV5-1; d_call: NA; cdr3_aa: CASSPDTDNSPLHF; cdr3_nt: TGCGCCAGCAGCCCGGACACTGATAATTCACCCCTCCACTTT